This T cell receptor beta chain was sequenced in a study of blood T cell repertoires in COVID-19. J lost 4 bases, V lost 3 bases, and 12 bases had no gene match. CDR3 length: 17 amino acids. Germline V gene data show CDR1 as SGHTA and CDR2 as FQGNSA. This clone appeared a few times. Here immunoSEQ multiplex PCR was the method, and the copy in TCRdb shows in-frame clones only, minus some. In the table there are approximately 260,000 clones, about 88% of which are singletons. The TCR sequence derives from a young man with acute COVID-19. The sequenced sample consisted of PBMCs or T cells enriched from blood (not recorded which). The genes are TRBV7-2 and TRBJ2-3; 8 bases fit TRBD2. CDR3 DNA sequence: TGTGCCAGCAGCTTTCTACCGAGTGGCGGGAGGTCAGATACGCAGTATTTT. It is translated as CASSFLPSGGRSDTQYF. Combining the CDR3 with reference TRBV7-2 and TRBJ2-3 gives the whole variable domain GAGVSQSPSNKVTEKGKDVELRCDPISGHTALYWYRQSLGQGLEFLIYFQGNSAPDKSGLPSDRFSAERTGGSVSTLTIQRTQQEDSAVYLCASSFLPSGGRSDTQYFGPGTRLTVL.